The 28 T cell receptor beta chains presented below share a single source sample, sequenced in a study of T cell responses to AZD1222 COVID-19 vaccine. Using immunoSEQ multiplex PCR, the repertoire was profiled, and TCRdb retains in-frame clones only, with some absent. The sample shows 45,000 to 55,000 clones, around 80% of them seen only once. Source: peripheral blood, taken on day 0 of MenACWY control vaccination. These receptors all come from an adult in good health.

The chain joins TRBV6-6 to TRBJ2-3; 12 bases agree with TRBD2. Germline CDR1 and CDR2: MNHNY and SVGAGI (reference sequence). The CDR3 length is 18 residues. J gave up 3 bases and V 5 bases, and 12 bases lay outside the gene matches. The CDR3: CASSPSSTSGSGTDTQYF. In DNA, the CDR3 is TGTGCCAGCAGTCCCTCCTCGACTAGCGGGAGTGGTACAGATACGCAGTATTTT.

This clone was counted a few times. The V call is TRBV10-1, the J call TRBJ2-3, with 12 nucleotides matching TRBD2. CDR3 length equals 15 residues. Germline V CDR1 and CDR2: WNHNN, SYGVQD (reference sequence). V lost 4 bases, J lost 4 bases, and 3 bases stayed unmatched. CDR3 sequence reads: CASSASGRGADTQYF. The CDR3 nucleotides read TGCGCCAGCAGTGCTAGCGGGAGGGGCGCAGATACGCAGTATTTT.

The chain has TRBV20-1 and TRBJ1-2; D ambiguous. V lost 3 bases and J 3 bases, leaving 8 bases between the germline ends. CDR3 size: 12 residues. Germline lookup yields CDR1 DFQATT and CDR2 SNEGSKA (reference sequence). The CDR3 loop reads CSASPRDYGYTF. Written as DNA, the CDR3 is TGCAGTGCTAGTCCACGCGACTATGGCTACACCTTC.

This clone has only a few counts. The CDR3 loop reads CASSLERGLYGYTF. CDR3 nucleotide sequence: TGTGCCAGCAGCTTGGAAAGGGGGCTGTATGGCTACACCTTC. The chain carries TRBV5-5 and TRBJ1-2, with 7 bases matching TRBD1. The J segment lost 5 bases and the V segment lost 0 bases, leaving 4 bases of the junction unmatched. In germline, CDR1 is SGHKS, CDR2 YYEKEE (reference sequence). The CDR3 spans 14 residues.

This clone came up a few times. The chain recombines TRBV6-5 with TRBJ2-1; 10 bases map to TRBD2. This CDR3 has 15 residues. The V and J ends lost 6 bases and 2 bases, in that order; junction bases with no gene match: 4. Germline V gene sequence: CDR1 MNHEY, CDR2 SVGAGI. For the CDR3, the DNA is TGTGCCAGCAGACCCAGCGGGGGGGCCTACAATGAGCAGTTCTTC. Encoded protein: CASRPSGGAYNEQFF.

V usage is TRBV7-8 and J usage is TRBJ1-4; D may be TRBD1 (6 bases). CDR3 length equals 15 residues. Trimming took off 5 bases at V and 5 bases at J, with 15 bases between the two ends. Looked up from germline, CDR1 is SGHVS and CDR2 is FQNEAQ. The CDR3 spells CASSAWTAKNEKLFF. In DNA form, the CDR3 reads TGTGCCAGCAGCGCCTGGACAGCTAAAAATGAAAAACTGTTTTTT.

This clone was seen a few times. V usage is TRBV7-9 and J usage is TRBJ1-5; 8 nucleotides agree with TRBD1. V lost 5 bases, J lost 6 bases, and 9 bases stayed unmatched. The CDR3 length is 15 residues. Germline CDR1 SEHNR, CDR2 FQNEAQ (reference sequence). CDR3 sequence reads: CASSPTGAVGQPQHF. Here the CDR3 DNA reads TGTGCCAGCAGCCCGACAGGGGCCGTCGGTCAGCCCCAGCATTTT.

The V gene is TRBV12-3 or TRBV12-4, the J gene TRBJ1-2; the D is unclear. CDR3 length equals 13 residues. The V gene lost 4 bases and the J gene lost 4 bases, with 10 bases spanning the gap. DNA for the CDR3: TGTGCCAGCAGTTATCGGGAAATCTATGGCTACACCTTC. This sequence encodes CASSYREIYGYTF.

CDR3 DNA sequence: TGCGCCAGCAGCCAAGGTGGTTTCAGTCTGAATCAGCCCCAGCATTTT. Its protein is CASSQGGFSLNQPQHF. The chain joins TRBV4-1 to TRBJ1-5; D not certain. The CDR3 is made up of 16 amino acids. Germline V gene data show CDR1 as MGHRA and CDR2 as YSYEKL. V was clipped by 1 base and J by 4 bases, with 14 bases between them.

In its sample, this clone was seen a few times. The J gene is TRBJ2-2, the V gene TRBV29-1, with D tentatively TRBD2 (5 bases). The CDR3 contains 14 residues. Trimming stripped 4 bases from V and 0 bases from J, with 9 bases between. CDR1 SQVTM and CDR2 ANQGSEA come from the germline V gene. The chain's CDR3 is CSVGKAANTGELFF. The CDR3, as DNA: TGCAGCGTTGGAAAAGCGGCGAACACCGGGGAGCTGTTTTTT.

This clone appeared a few times. V is TRBV30 and J is TRBJ2-3; D is possibly TRBD1 or TRBD2 (5 bases each). The germline V and J ends were trimmed by 7 bases and 6 bases, with 17 bases remaining between them. The V gene's germline CDR1 is GTSNPN and CDR2 SVGIG (reference sequence). There are 13 residues in the CDR3. The CDR3 coding sequence is TGTGCCTCAGGGAGCCGGTTTGTGGATACGCAGTATTTT. This translates into CASGSRFVDTQYF. Drawing the rest from reference TRBV30 and TRBJ2-3, the complete variable domain is SQTIHQWPATLVQPVGSPLSLECTVEGTSNPNLYWYRQAAGRGLQLLFYSVGIGQISSEVPQNLSASRPQDRQFILSSKKLLLSDSGFYLCASGSRFVDTQYFGPGTRLTVL.

The genes are TRBV7-9 and TRBJ1-2; tentative D call: TRBD1 (6 bases). CDR3 size: 15 residues. The germline V and J ends were trimmed by 2 bases and 4 bases, with 14 bases remaining between them. Per the germline V gene, CDR1 is SEHNR and CDR2 is FQNEAQ (reference sequence). CDR3 protein: CASSLQGLEGYGYTF. In DNA form, the CDR3 reads TGTGCCAGCAGCTTACAGGGGCTTGAGGGCTATGGCTACACCTTC.

This clone was detected only once. The chain combines TRBV2 with TRBJ1-2, with TRBD1 matching 8 bases. CDR1 SNHLY and CDR2 FYNNEI come from the germline V gene. V lost 6 bases, J lost 5 bases, and 5 bases stayed unmatched. CDR3 size: 13 residues. The CDR3 DNA reads TGTGCCAGCAGCGAACAGGGGGGTTATGGCTACACCTTC. It is translated as CASSEQGGYGYTF.

The chain has TRBV30 and TRBJ2-5, with a possible D match to TRBD2 (5 bases). The V end was cut by 0 bases, the J end by 4 bases, with 12 bases between. CDR3 size: 14 residues. Germline V gene lookup returns CDR1 GTSNPN and CDR2 SVGIG (reference sequence). Here the CDR3 DNA reads TGTGCCTGGAGTGTACGGTGGACTCCAGAGACCCAGTACTTC. It encodes CAWSVRWTPETQYF.

The chain joins TRBV5-5 to TRBJ2-5; D gene uncertain. V lost 0 bases and J 2 bases, leaving 8 bases between the germline ends. The CDR3 contains 14 residues. Germline lookup yields CDR1 SGHKS and CDR2 YYEKEE (reference sequence). CDR3 sequence reads: CASSLVSKQETQYF. In nucleotides, the CDR3 is TGTGCCAGCAGCTTGGTCAGTAAGCAAGAGACCCAGTACTTC.

J is TRBJ1-3 and V is TRBV10-3; tentatively, D is TRBD1 (6 bases). V was pared by 11 bases and J by 3 bases, with 14 bases between. The length of the CDR3 is 13 residues. Germline V gene data show CDR1 as ENHRY and CDR2 as SYGVKD. The CDR3 bases are TGTGCCTCCAATCAGGACAGTGGAAACACCATATATTTT. As protein: CASNQDSGNTIYF.

The V and J genes are TRBV19 and TRBJ1-6; TRBD1 is a possible D gene (5 bases). CDR3 length equals 15 residues. V was clipped by 5 bases and J by 5 bases, with 13 bases between them. Germline CDR1 LNHDA, CDR2 SQIVND (reference sequence). Here the CDR3 DNA reads TGTGCCAGTAGTGAAACCGGGACTAATAATTCACCCCTCCACTTT. It codes for CASSETGTNNSPLHF.

This clone has more than one count but fewer than ten. The chain recombines TRBV20-1 with TRBJ1-2, with D possibly TRBD1 on 6 matching bases. The CDR3 is 11 amino acids. Germline V gene lookup returns CDR1 DFQATT and CDR2 SNEGSKA (reference sequence). With 7 bases removed from V and 3 bases from J, the gap between germline ends came to 9 bases. In nucleotides, the CDR3 is TGCAGTGTTCAGGGGTACTATGGCTACACCTTC. Protein: CSVQGYYGYTF.

The chain combines TRBV11-3 with TRBJ1-2, with a tentative D call TRBD1 (5 bases). Germline V gives CDR1 SGHNT, CDR2 YENEEA. CDR3 length: 13 amino acids. Trimming left V 4 bases short and J 8 bases short, with 14 bases between. The CDR3 here is CASSSSSWGGYTF. The CDR3 nucleotides read TGTGCCAGCAGCTCCTCAAGCTGGGGCGGCTACACCTTC.

The chain's CDR3 is CASSIEGGDPRYEQYF. The CDR3 DNA reads TGTGCCAGCAGTATAGAGGGGGGGGATCCTAGGTACGAGCAGTACTTC. V usage is TRBV27 and J usage is TRBJ2-7, with D tentatively TRBD2 (7 bases). The CDR3 totals 16 residues. CDR1 is MNHEY and CDR2 is SMNVEV in the germline V gene (reference sequence). V shed 5 bases and J shed 4 bases, with 21 bases lying between them.

J is TRBJ2-6 and V is TRBV19, with a weak D call TRBD1 (7 bases). V shed 4 bases and J shed 3 bases, with 10 bases lying between them. The V gene's germline CDR1 is LNHDA and CDR2 SQIVND (reference sequence). The CDR3 loop spans 15 amino acids. The DNA for the CDR3 is TGTGCCAGTAGTACAGGGGGGAATGGGGCCAACGTCCTGACTTTC. It encodes CASSTGGNGANVLTF. The complete variable domain, with remaining parts taken from reference TRBV19 and TRBJ2-6, reads DGGITQSPKYLFRKEGQNVTLSCEQNLNHDAMYWYRQDPGQGLRLIYYSQIVNDFQKGDIAEGYSVSREKKESFPLTVTSAQKNPTAFYLCASSTGGNGANVLTFGAGSRLTVL.

The V gene is TRBV2, the J gene TRBJ2-5; TRBD1 aligns across 7 bases. This CDR3 has 15 residues. V dropped 6 bases and J dropped 1; count of bases not matched to a gene: 8. In germline, CDR1 is SNHLY, CDR2 FYNNEI. The CDR3 region has the DNA TGTGCCAGCAGGAAACAGGGGATGCCCCAAGAGACCCAGTACTTC. It encodes CASRKQGMPQETQYF.

The chain is built from TRBV5-5 and TRBJ1-2; D is ambiguous. Germline CDR1 reads SGHKS; CDR2 reads YYEKEE (reference sequence). The length of the CDR3 is 14 residues. With 2 bases removed from V and 3 bases from J, the gap between germline ends came to 11 bases. The CDR3: CASSLGGWDYGYTF. The CDR3 bases are TGTGCCAGCAGCTTAGGCGGCTGGGACTATGGCTACACCTTC.

The chain couples TRBV5-1 to TRBJ1-1; D gene ambiguous. V shed 4 bases and J shed 1 base, with 20 bases lying between them. CDR1 is SGHRS and CDR2 is YFSETQ in the germline V gene. This CDR3 is built from 17 residues. The CDR3 protein is CASSPSGRAGENTEAFF. The CDR3 DNA is TGCGCCAGCAGCCCTTCAGGACGCGCAGGCGAGAACACTGAAGCTTTCTTT.

CDR3 protein: CASRSSNYGYTF. Written as DNA, the CDR3 is TGTGCCAGCAGGTCTTCTAACTATGGCTACACCTTC. The chain recombines TRBV28 with TRBJ1-2, with D unclear. With 6 bases removed from V and 0 bases from J, the gap between germline ends came to 5 bases. This CDR3 is 12 amino acids long. CDR1 and CDR2 from the germline V gene are MDHEN and SYDVKM.

The chain links TRBV19 to TRBJ1-2; possibly TRBD1 for D (5 bases). The CDR3 loop spans 13 amino acids. Germline V lookup: CDR1 LNHDA, CDR2 SQIVND (reference sequence). The germline V and J ends were trimmed by 7 bases and 1 base, with 10 bases remaining between them. This CDR3 reads CASTLRDNYGYTF. The CDR3 DNA follows: TGTGCCAGTACCCTCAGGGATAACTATGGCTACACCTTC.

This chain connects TRBV28 to TRBJ2-5; the match to TRBD1 covers 10 bases. This CDR3 region has 15 residues. Germline V gene sequence: CDR1 MDHEN, CDR2 SYDVKM. V trimming: 4 bases; J trimming: 2 bases; junction bases outside the gene matches: 4. The CDR3 loop reads CASSSGQGVQETQYF. CDR3 nucleotides: TGTGCCAGCAGTTCCGGACAGGGGGTTCAAGAGACCCAGTACTTC.

V is TRBV28 and J is TRBJ2-7; D not certain. CDR1 is MDHEN, CDR2 SYDVKM, per germline. V was cut by 5 bases and J by 0 bases, with 5 bases left in between. The CDR3 contains 12 residues. The CDR3 reads CASSQSSYEQYV. CDR3 in DNA: TGTGCCAGCAGTCAAAGCTCCTACGAGCAGTACGTC.